The 20 T cell receptor beta chains below were found in one sample sequenced in a study of blood T cell repertoires in COVID-19. Some clones are missing from TCRdb's copy, which holds only in-frame ones; the method was immunoSEQ multiplex PCR. The sample carries over 130,000 clones, 80% to 85% recorded once. The sequenced sample was peripheral blood. The receptors derive from an older woman with acute or convalescent COVID-19.

This CDR3 is CASSLWSVNTEAFF. The CDR3 nucleotides read TGTGCCAGCAGTTTATGGTCCGTGAACACTGAAGCTTTCTTT. The V call is TRBV28, the J call TRBJ1-1; D gene uncertain. The germline V gene encodes CDR1 MDHEN and CDR2 SYDVKM. The CDR3 sequence is 14 residues long. The V and J ends lost 0 bases and 0 bases respectively, with 5 bases between them.

J is TRBJ1-3 and V is TRBV23-1; possibly TRBD1 for D (5 bases). TRBV23-1 is classed as an ORF, of uncertain function. CDR3 length: 18 amino acids. V lost 1 base and J lost 0, with 16 bases in between. The CDR3, as DNA: TGCGCCAGCAGTCAATGCCCTAAATTGGGGGGCTCTGGAAACACCATATATTTT. It codes for CASSQCPKLGGSGNTIYF.

CDR3 coding DNA: TGTGCCAGCACCCCGAAGGCCGGGGATAATGAAAAACTGTTTTTT. Translation gives CASTPKAGDNEKLFF. J is TRBJ1-4 and V is TRBV25-1; D unclear. Per the germline V gene, CDR1 is MGHDK and CDR2 is SYGVNS. Trimming removed 7 bases at V and 4 bases at J, with 16 bases between. The CDR3 has 15 residues. Together with reference TRBV25-1 and TRBJ1-4, the CDR3 gives the full variable domain: EADIYQTPRYLVIGTGKKITLECSQTMGHDKMYWYQQDPGMELHLIHYSYGVNSTEKGDLSSESTVSRIRTEHFPLTLESARPSHTSQYLCASTPKAGDNEKLFFGSGTQLSVL.

This chain uses TRBV18 with TRBJ1-1; tentatively, D is TRBD1 (6 bases). V dropped 3 bases and J dropped 0 bases, with 11 bases sitting between them. Germline CDR1 reads KGHSH; CDR2 reads LQKENI. CDR3 length equals 15 residues. CDR3 region: CASSPTRGMNTEAFF. As DNA, the CDR3 is TGTGCCAGCTCACCCACAAGGGGGATGAACACTGAAGCTTTCTTT. Full variable domain (rest looked up from reference TRBV18 and TRBJ1-1): NAGVMQNPRHLVRRRGQEARLRCSPMKGHSHVYWYRQLPEEGLKFMVYLQKENIIDESGMPKERFSAEFPKEGPSILRIQQVVRGDSAAYFCASSPTRGMNTEAFFGQGTRLTVV.

The chain has TRBV6-1 and TRBJ2-1; tentative D call: TRBD2 (5 bases). Germline CDR1 and CDR2: MNHNS and SASEGT. There are 15 residues in the CDR3. V gave up 2 bases and J gave up 3 bases, with 11 bases separating them. The DNA of the CDR3 is TGTGCCAGCAGTGAACCGGCGGGCTACTACAATGAGCAGTTCTTC. Translated, it gives CASSEPAGYYNEQFF.

This clone was found once. The V and J genes are TRBV27 and TRBJ2-1; D is possibly TRBD2 (5 bases). Germline V gene sequence: CDR1 MNHEY, CDR2 SMNVEV (reference sequence). Trimming stripped 4 bases from V and 1 base from J, with 14 bases between. The CDR3 consists of 16 residues. This chain's CDR3 is CASSSTRPSSYNEQFF. The CDR3 DNA follows: TGTGCCAGCAGTTCCACTAGACCCAGTTCCTACAATGAGCAGTTCTTC.

The gene calls are TRBV6-2 or TRBV6-3 and TRBJ2-3, with 13 nucleotides matching TRBD2. Germline V gene data show CDR1 as MNHEY and CDR2 as SVGEGT. The CDR3 has 17 residues. J gave up 3 bases and V 4 bases, and 7 bases lay outside the gene matches. The CDR3 region has the DNA TGTGCCAGCAGTTCCAGGACTAGCGGGAGTTCTACAGATACGCAGTATTTT. It translates to CASSSRTSGSSTDTQYF.

This chain uses TRBV9 with TRBJ2-1; 12 positions match TRBD2. The CDR3 contains 15 residues. Trimming took 4 bases from V and 10 from J; bases not matched to a gene: 9. CDR1 SGDLS and CDR2 YYNGEE come from the germline V gene. The CDR3 DNA is TGTGCCAGCAGCCCCGTCAGACTAGCGGGAGAAGAGCAGTTCTTC. This encodes CASSPVRLAGEEQFF.

The CDR3: CASSEWTSGSETQYF. For the CDR3, the DNA is TGTGCCAGCAGTGAATGGACTAGCGGGAGCGAGACCCAGTACTTC. The genes are TRBV25-1 and TRBJ2-5; TRBD2 aligns across 13 bases. The CDR3 contains 15 residues. The ends lost 1 base at V and 5 bases at J; junction bases unmatched: 1. The germline CDR1 and CDR2 sequences are MGHDK and SYGVNS.

The chain links TRBV19 to TRBJ1-2; D might be TRBD1 (5 bases). V lost 1 base to trimming and J lost 7 bases, with 16 bases between them. Germline V lookup: CDR1 LNHDA, CDR2 SQIVND (reference sequence). This CDR3 is 15 amino acids long. CDR3 amino acids: CASSIASEGWFGYTF. CDR3 nucleotides: TGTGCCAGTAGTATAGCCTCGGAGGGGTGGTTTGGCTACACCTTC.

The chain recombines TRBV10-3 with TRBJ2-7; tentative D call: TRBD2 (6 bases). Germline V lookup: CDR1 ENHRY, CDR2 SYGVKD. The germline V and J ends were trimmed by 0 bases and 3 bases, with 12 bases remaining between them. The CDR3 length is 15 residues. This CDR3 is CAISESAAGNYEQYF. The CDR3 bases are TGTGCCATCAGTGAGTCCGCGGCGGGGAACTACGAGCAGTACTTC.

The chain uses TRBV6-5 and TRBJ1-6; perhaps TRBD1 as D (6 bases). Trimming stripped 1 base from V and 10 bases from J, with 14 bases between. The CDR3 is 15 amino acids. Per germline, CDR1 MNHEY and CDR2 SVGAGI. This CDR3 is CASSYYRVLSSPLHF. DNA for the CDR3: TGTGCCAGCAGTTACTACAGGGTTTTGAGCTCACCCCTCCACTTT.

The CDR3: CASSLTGTGVNSPLHF. The CDR3 nucleotides are TGTGCCAGCAGCTTGACCGGGACAGGGGTGAATTCACCCCTCCACTTT. The J gene is TRBJ1-6, the V gene TRBV7-8; 10 nucleotides align to TRBD1. Trimming at V came to 3 bases and at J to 7 bases, leaving 6 bases not matched to a gene. The CDR3 is 16 residues long. Germline CDR1 SGHVS, CDR2 FQNEAQ.

This chain connects TRBV4-3 to TRBJ2-6; possible D gene TRBD2, 6 bases. Between the trimmed V and J ends, which lost 1 base and 0 bases, there was a span of 10 bases. CDR3 length: 17 amino acids. Germline V CDR1 and CDR2: LGHNA, YSLEER. The CDR3 DNA reads TGCGCCAGCAGCCAAGTACTAGCCCGCTCTGGGGCCAACGTCCTGACTTTC. Protein: CASSQVLARSGANVLTF.

The gene calls are TRBV28 and TRBJ1-5; D is unresolved. The CDR3 runs 15 residues. Per germline, CDR1 MDHEN and CDR2 SYDVKM. Trimming removed 5 bases at V and 1 base at J, with 12 bases between. CDR3 bases: TGTGCCAGCAGTCCCGAGGGTCCGAGCAATCAGCCCCAGCATTTT. This sequence encodes CASSPEGPSNQPQHF.

DNA of the CDR3: TGTGCCTGGGTGCCGGGACTACGGGGAGAGCAGTACTTC. Translated, it gives CAWVPGLRGEQYF. The chain carries TRBV30 and TRBJ2-7, with TRBD2 matching over 7 bases. After removal of 5 bases from V and 7 bases from J, the junction contained 11 bases not matched to a gene. Germline V gene lookup returns CDR1 GTSNPN and CDR2 SVGIG (reference sequence). The CDR3 loop spans 13 amino acids. Drawing the rest from reference TRBV30 and TRBJ2-7, the complete variable domain is SQTIHQWPATLVQPVGSPLSLECTVEGTSNPNLYWYRQAAGRGLQLLFYSVGIGQISSEVPQNLSASRPQDRQFILSSKKLLLSDSGFYLCAWVPGLRGEQYFGPGTRLTVT.

The chain carries TRBV5-1 and TRBJ1-5; 10 bases match TRBD1. The germline V gene has CDR1 SGHRS and CDR2 YFSETQ. The trim removed 2 bases at V and 5 bases at J, leaving 1 base unmatched. CDR3 length: 14 residues. CDR3 nucleotides: TGCGCCAGCAGCTTAGGACAGGGGGATCAGCCCCAGCATTTT. Translating it yields CASSLGQGDQPQHF.

With respect to this clone: The junction does not match germline at one end; this may be a read error. The rearrangement uses TRBV11-3 and TRBJ1-6; D ambiguous. CDR3 length equals 11 residues. The germline gives CDR1 SGHNT, CDR2 YENEEA. As DNA, the CDR3 is TGTGCCAGCTCCGATAATTCACCCCTCCACTTT. Translating it yields CASSDNSPLHF.

The rearrangement links TRBV3-1 (or the pseudogene TRBV3-2) to TRBJ1-6; TRBD1 agrees at 10 bases. V was pared by 7 bases and J by 7 bases, with 1 base of the junction left unmatched. Germline CDR1 reads LGHDT; CDR2 reads YNNKEL (reference sequence). The CDR3 is made up of 13 amino acids. The CDR3 DNA reads TGTGCCAGCAAGGGACAGGGGAATTCACCCCTCCACTTT. This encodes CASKGQGNSPLHF.

V and J are TRBV7-9 and TRBJ2-7, with D hard to call. V shed 5 bases and J shed 3 bases, with 8 bases lying between them. The CDR3 has 12 amino acids. CDR1 and CDR2 from the germline V gene are SEHNR and FQNEAQ (reference sequence). Here the CDR3 DNA reads TGTGCCAGCAGCCTTAATCTCTACGAGCAGTACTTC. Translation gives CASSLNLYEQYF.